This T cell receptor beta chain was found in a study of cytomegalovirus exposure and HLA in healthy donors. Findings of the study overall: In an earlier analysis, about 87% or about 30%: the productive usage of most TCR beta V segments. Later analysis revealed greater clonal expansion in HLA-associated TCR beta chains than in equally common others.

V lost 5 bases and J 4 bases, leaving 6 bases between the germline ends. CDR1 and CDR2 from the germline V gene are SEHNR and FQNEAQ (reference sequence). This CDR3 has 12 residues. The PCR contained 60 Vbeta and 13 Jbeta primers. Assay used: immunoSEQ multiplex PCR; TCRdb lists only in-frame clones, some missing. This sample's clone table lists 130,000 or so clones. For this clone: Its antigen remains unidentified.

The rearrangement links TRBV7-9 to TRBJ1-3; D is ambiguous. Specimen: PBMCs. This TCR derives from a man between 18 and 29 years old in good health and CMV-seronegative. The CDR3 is CASSPEGNTIYF. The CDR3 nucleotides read TGTGCCAGCAGCCCGGAGGGAAACACCATATATTTT.